The clone carrying this T cell receptor (beta chain) was observed once. The method was immunoSEQ multiplex PCR; TCRdb's version includes in-frame clones alone and lacks a portion of them. This sample carries some 100,000 clones, over 75% of them seen once, and the ten largest clones take 16%. The V segment lost 4 bases and the J segment 8 bases; nucleotides outside the gene matches: 11. Germline lookup yields CDR1 LNHNV and CDR2 YYDKDF (reference sequence). The CDR3 totals 16 residues. These data belong to a study of T cell responses to AZD1222 COVID-19 vaccine. The TCR comes from an adult in good health. Specimen: peripheral blood, collected on day 0 of AZD1222 vaccination. This chain links TRBV15 with TRBJ1-4, with 9 bases identical to TRBD1. CDR3 in amino acids: CATSTRPGQGYEKLFF. In DNA, the CDR3 is TGTGCCACCAGCACTCGGCCGGGACAGGGTTACGAAAAACTGTTTTTT.